This T cell receptor beta chain came from a study of T cell responses to AZD1222 COVID-19 vaccine. General observations from the study: Repertoire sampling was restricted to post-peak T cell response timepoints. Nearly half of the spike-specific TCRs reportedly recognize variant regions that carry no mutations. The donors showed a predominance of white British ancestry and of females, with possible underestimation of clonal diversity. At baseline, just five to seven AZD1222 recipients tested seropositive.

Turning to this clone: As yet, its antigen is unknown.

Measured with immunoSEQ multiplex PCR; TCRdb has only the in-frame clones, and not every one. The sample shows about 120,000 clones, about 90% of them seen only once. CDR1 and CDR2 (germline): SGHAT, FQNNGV. This CDR3 comprises 15 residues. Trimming pared 3 bases from V and 7 bases from J, leaving 19 bases between. The V gene is TRBV11-2, the J gene TRBJ2-7; possible D gene TRBD2, 6 bases. This TCR was recovered from an adult in good health. The sample consisted of peripheral blood, taken on day 0 of AZD1222 vaccination. CDR3 residues: CASSFETRSTAEQYF. CDR3 nucleotides: TGTGCCAGCAGCTTCGAGACTAGGAGCACAGCTGAGCAGTACTTC.